Presented here are 27 T cell receptor beta chains from one specimen sequenced in a study of graft-versus-host responses after intestinal transplantation. Sequenced by immunoSEQ multiplex PCR; TCRdb stores in-frame clones only, minus some. The table records approximately 110,000 clones, approximately 93% of them present only once. For these receptors, no antigen is known. The starting material was unstimulated CD8+ T cells sorted from spleen or lymph node cells, obtained before transplant. The receptors originated from a human donor who was the organ donor for an intestinal transplant.

This chain connects TRBV28 to TRBJ1-3, with a weak D call TRBD1 (5 bases). Germline CDR1 MDHEN, CDR2 SYDVKM. The V and J ends lost 6 bases and 4 bases respectively, with 10 bases between them. The CDR3 is 13 amino acids. The CDR3 here is CASRRDGGNTIYF. The CDR3 nucleotides read TGTGCCAGCAGACGGGACGGAGGAAACACCATATATTTT.

V usage is TRBV2 and J usage is TRBJ1-2, with D perhaps matching TRBD1 (5 bases). Germline V CDR1 and CDR2: SNHLY, FYNNEI. Trimming removed 5 bases at V and 4 bases at J, with 17 bases between. This CDR3 region has 15 residues. The CDR3 region is CASSLLDSVSYGYTF. In DNA, the CDR3 is TGTGCCAGCAGTCTCTTAGACAGCGTTTCCTATGGCTACACCTTC.

The rearrangement links TRBV19 to TRBJ1-1; D is unclear. The CDR3 consists of 13 residues. Trimming left V 8 bases short and J 1 base short, with 11 bases between. Germline CDR1 reads LNHDA; CDR2 reads SQIVND (reference sequence). This chain's CDR3 is CASESDWNTEAFF. The CDR3 DNA reads TGTGCCAGTGAATCGGACTGGAACACTGAAGCTTTCTTT.

V is TRBV6-5 and J is TRBJ1-1; D is perhaps TRBD1 (5 bases). This CDR3 comprises 15 residues. Germline values: CDR1 MNHEY, CDR2 SVGAGI. The V end lost 2 bases, the J end lost 11 bases, and 21 bases lay between the germline ends. CDR3 DNA: TGTGCCAGCAGTTACGGCAAAGGGACTGCCGATGTGGCTTTCTTT. This gives the protein CASSYGKGTADVAFF.

The gene calls are TRBV4-1 and TRBJ2-7; D remains unclear. The CDR3 has 15 residues. V was shortened by 1 base and J by 0 bases, with 10 bases between the two germline ends. Looked up from germline, CDR1 is MGHRA and CDR2 is YSYEKL. The CDR3 DNA reads as TGCGCCAGCAGCCAAGGACAAAGTTCCTCCTACGAGCAGTACTTC. Protein sequence: CASSQGQSSSYEQYF.

About this clone itself: The same CDR3 arises from other DNA sequences in this sample as well. This sequence joins TRBV6-5 and TRBJ2-1, with 9 bases identical to TRBD2. In germline, CDR1 is MNHEY, CDR2 SVGAGI. The CDR3 totals 15 residues. With V trimmed by 8 bases and J by 2 bases, 7 bases remained unmatched. CDR3 in amino acids: CASRLTSGAYNEQFF. The CDR3 DNA sequence: TGTGCCAGCCGACTGACTAGCGGAGCCTACAATGAGCAGTTCTTC.

This chain connects TRBV7-8 to TRBJ2-3; D is uncertain. The CDR3 is 14 residues long. The ends were cut back, 2 bases at V and 3 bases at J, with 9 bases in the middle. Germline V lookup: CDR1 SGHVS, CDR2 FQNEAQ. Here the CDR3 DNA reads TGTGCCAGCAGCTTATGGGGAAAGACAGATACGCAGTATTTT. Encoded protein: CASSLWGKTDTQYF.

The CDR3 region has the DNA TGCAGCGTTGTTGGACTAGCGTCCGCCTCCTACAATGAGCAGTTCTTC. This sequence encodes CSVVGLASASYNEQFF. The genes are TRBV29-1 and TRBJ2-1; 9 nucleotides line up with TRBD2. The junction had 7 bases not matched to a gene; V was cut back by 4 bases and J by 0 bases. The germline V gene encodes CDR1 SQVTM and CDR2 ANQGSEA. The CDR3 has 16 amino acids.

This clone was counted a few times. The V call is TRBV5-4, the J call TRBJ2-7, with 7 nucleotides matching TRBD1. Germline V gives CDR1 SGHNT, CDR2 YYREEE (reference sequence). The trim removed 4 bases at V and 5 bases at J, leaving 6 bases unmatched. This CDR3 spans 13 amino acids. The CDR3 bases are TGTGCCAGCAGCCTGGGGACAGACGACGAGCAGTACTTC. Its translation: CASSLGTDDEQYF. The variable domain in full, with the rest retrieved from reference TRBV5-4 and TRBJ2-7, is ETGVTQSPTHLIKTRGQQVTLRCSSQSGHNTVSWYQQALGQGPQFIFQYYREEENGRGNFPPRFSGLQFPNYSSELNVNALELDDSALYLCASSLGTDDEQYFGPGTRLTVT.

CDR3 DNA sequence: TGTGCCAGCGGTAAACTTTTAGGGGGGGCTAGCACAGATACGCAGTATTTT. Protein product: CASGKLLGGASTDTQYF. The J gene is TRBJ2-3, the V gene TRBV7-8; D is possibly TRBD2 (7 bases). The length of the CDR3 is 17 residues. The V gene lost 8 bases and the J gene lost 0 bases, with 21 bases spanning the gap. Germline V gene sequence: CDR1 SGHVS, CDR2 FQNEAQ.

The chain uses TRBV5-6 and TRBJ2-1; 7 bases are shared with TRBD2. The CDR3 totals 12 residues. Germline assignment: CDR1 SGHDT and CDR2 YYEEEE. The ends lost 1 base at V and 10 bases at J; junction bases unmatched: 2. DNA for the CDR3: TGTGCCAGCAGCTTGTCACTAGCGGAGCAGTTCTTC. Protein sequence: CASSLSLAEQFF.

V gene TRBV5-1 combines with J gene TRBJ2-6, with TRBD1 identical over 8 bases. Germline CDR1 is SGHRS and CDR2 is YFSETQ. The CDR3 is 16 residues long. After removal of 3 bases from V and 3 bases from J, the junction contained 5 bases not matched to a gene. CDR3 amino acids: CASSSGTGGGANVLTF. Written as DNA, the CDR3 is TGCGCCAGCAGCTCCGGGACAGGCGGTGGGGCCAACGTCCTGACTTTC.

This clone appeared a single time. The chain couples TRBV29-1 to TRBJ2-7; TRBD1 might be the D (6 bases). Germline-derived CDR1 and CDR2 are SQVTM and ANQGSEA. The CDR3 has 13 residues. V shed 6 bases and J shed 2 bases, with 14 bases lying between them. Here the CDR3 reads CSVERTDTYEQYF. The CDR3, as DNA: TGCAGCGTCGAAAGGACAGACACCTACGAGCAGTACTTC.

The chain links TRBV4-1 to TRBJ2-1, with 11 bases that match TRBD2. The trim removed 1 base at V and 5 bases at J, leaving 4 bases unmatched. There are 16 residues in the CDR3. The germline gives CDR1 MGHRA, CDR2 YSYEKL. CDR3 coding DNA: TGCGCCAGCAGCCAAGTAGCGGGAGGGCCGAACAATGAGCAGTTCTTC. Its translation is CASSQVAGGPNNEQFF.

J is TRBJ2-7 and V is TRBV6-4; a possible D gene is TRBD2 (5 bases). CDR3 size: 15 residues. V lost 0 bases and J lost 4, with 13 bases in between. The germline CDR1 and CDR2 sequences are MRHNA and SNTAGT. In nucleotides, the CDR3 is TGTGCCAGCAGTGACTCGGAGCGGTCCCGGTACGAGCAGTACTTC. This gives the protein CASSDSERSRYEQYF.

This clone was seen a single time. V is TRBV28 and J is TRBJ2-1; unclear D gene. Germline CDR1 MDHEN, CDR2 SYDVKM. This CDR3 is 10 amino acids long. Trimming left V 8 bases short and J 4 bases short, with 3 bases between. In nucleotides, the CDR3 is TGTGCCAGCGGATACAATGAGCAGTTCTTC. Protein sequence: CASGYNEQFF.

The J gene is TRBJ2-1, the V gene TRBV7-9; the D gene is possibly TRBD1 (6 bases). Germline CDR1 SEHNR, CDR2 FQNEAQ (reference sequence). The CDR3 spans 12 residues. Trimming left V 0 bases short and J 10 bases short, with 7 bases between. CDR3: CASSLAGAEQFF. CDR3 coding DNA: TGTGCCAGCAGCTTAGCGGGGGCGGAGCAGTTCTTC.

The chain links TRBV2 to TRBJ2-1; 11 bases match TRBD2. V dropped 5 bases and J dropped 9; count of bases not matched to a gene: 9. This CDR3 has 15 amino acids. Looked up from germline, CDR1 is SNHLY and CDR2 is FYNNEI. CDR3 DNA: TGTGCCAGCAGTCTAGCGGGAGGTCAGTTTAGTGAGCAGTTCTTC. Translated: CASSLAGGQFSEQFF.

This clone was found once. This sequence joins TRBV4-3 and TRBJ2-6; D unresolved. Germline CDR1 reads LGHNA; CDR2 reads YSLEER. CDR3 length equals 15 residues. Trimming shortened V by 0 bases and J by 4 bases, and 7 bases separated the two germline ends. In DNA form, the CDR3 reads TGCGCCAGCAGCCAAGACTCTAGGGGGGCCAACGTCCTGACTTTC. This sequence encodes CASSQDSRGANVLTF.

This chain uses TRBV30 with TRBJ2-7; D call uncertain. The germline V and J ends were trimmed by 0 bases and 0 bases, with 6 bases remaining between them. Looked up from germline, CDR1 is GTSNPN and CDR2 is SVGIG (reference sequence). The CDR3 is 13 amino acids. The chain's CDR3 is CAWSVHSSYEQYF. The CDR3 DNA reads TGTGCCTGGAGTGTACACAGCTCCTACGAGCAGTACTTC. Looking up the rest from reference TRBV30 and TRBJ2-7 gives the full variable domain: SQTIHQWPATLVQPVGSPLSLECTVEGTSNPNLYWYRQAAGRGLQLLFYSVGIGQISSEVPQNLSASRPQDRQFILSSKKLLLSDSGFYLCAWSVHSSYEQYFGPGTRLTVT.

This chain joins TRBV29-1 and TRBJ2-7, with unresolved D. Deletions cut 3 bases from V and 5 bases from J, with 8 bases between. Germline CDR1 reads SQVTM; CDR2 reads ANQGSEA. This CDR3 contains 11 residues. CDR3 sequence reads: CSVESSNEQYF. In nucleotides, the CDR3 is TGCAGCGTTGAGAGTAGTAACGAGCAGTACTTC.

This clone turned up a few times. V and J are TRBV11-2 and TRBJ2-1; D is unclear. The germline CDR1 and CDR2 sequences are SGHAT and FQNNGV. The CDR3 has 12 residues. V lost 0 bases to trimming and J lost 10 bases, with 7 bases between them. The CDR3 sequence: CASSLDPREQFF. The CDR3 region has the DNA TGTGCCAGCAGCTTAGATCCCAGGGAGCAGTTCTTC.

V gene TRBV27 combines with J gene TRBJ2-3, with D unresolved. CDR1 is MNHEY, CDR2 SMNVEV, per germline (reference sequence). Trimming removed 2 bases from V and 1 base from J, with 1 base in between. The CDR3 length is 12 residues. The CDR3 region is CASSLGTDTQYF. The CDR3 DNA reads TGTGCCAGCAGTTTAGGCACAGATACGCAGTATTTT.

The chain links TRBV7-6 to TRBJ2-1, with a tentative D call TRBD2 (6 bases). Germline loops: CDR1 SGHVS, CDR2 FNYEAQ. This CDR3 has 16 residues. V dropped 5 bases and J dropped 4 bases, with 18 bases sitting between them. The CDR3 sequence is CASSGGGGTPYNEQFF. CDR3 coding DNA: TGTGCCAGCAGCGGAGGTGGGGGGACTCCTTACAATGAGCAGTTCTTC.

The chain employs TRBV7-9 and TRBJ1-4; 8 bases match TRBD1. The V gene's germline CDR1 is SEHNR and CDR2 FQNEAQ (reference sequence). V lost 6 bases and J lost 8; bases outside the gene matches: 8. The CDR3 sequence is 14 residues long. CDR3 nucleotide sequence: TGTGCCAGCAGGCCAGGGGGCGCGAGGGAAAAACTGTTTTTT. Its protein is CASRPGGAREKLFF.

V is TRBV5-1 and J is TRBJ1-2; TRBD1 matches at 8 bases. The CDR3 runs to 16 residues. Per the germline V gene, CDR1 is SGHRS and CDR2 is YFSETQ. V dropped 4 bases and J dropped 1; count of bases not matched to a gene: 9. CDR3 bases: TGCGCCAGCAGCCCCGAGGGGACAGGTGATAACTATGGCTACACCTTC. Its translation: CASSPEGTGDNYGYTF.

This chain joins TRBV7-9 and TRBJ2-1; D is undetermined. The CDR3 runs 9 residues. The V gene's germline CDR1 is SEHNR and CDR2 FQNEAQ (reference sequence). The V end lost 5 bases, the J end lost 10 bases, and 3 bases lay between the germline ends. The CDR3 DNA reads as TGTGCCAGCAGCACCGAGCAGTTCTTC. It yields the protein CASSTEQFF.